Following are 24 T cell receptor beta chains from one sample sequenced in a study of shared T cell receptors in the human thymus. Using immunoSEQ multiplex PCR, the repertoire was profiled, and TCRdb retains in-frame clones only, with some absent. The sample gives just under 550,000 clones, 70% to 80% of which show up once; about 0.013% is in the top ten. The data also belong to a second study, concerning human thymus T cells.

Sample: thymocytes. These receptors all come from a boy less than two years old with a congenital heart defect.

The CDR3 DNA is TGTGCCAGCAGTGGTAGCGGGAGAGCCCGCAATGAGCAGTTCTTC. Translated: CASSGSGRARNEQFF. The J gene is TRBJ2-1, the V gene TRBV6-1, with 9 bases matching TRBD2. The CDR3 sequence is 15 residues long. CDR1 and CDR2 from the germline V gene are MNHNS and SASEGT. Germline trimming cut 4 bases from V and 6 bases from J; bases unmatched to any gene: 7.

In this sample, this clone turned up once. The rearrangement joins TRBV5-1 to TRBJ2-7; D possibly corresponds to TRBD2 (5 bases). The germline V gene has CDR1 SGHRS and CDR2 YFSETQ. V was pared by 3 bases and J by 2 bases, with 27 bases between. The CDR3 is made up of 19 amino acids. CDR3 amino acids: CASSSTPLSFSGFAYEQYF. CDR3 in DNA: TGCGCCAGCAGCTCGACCCCCCTATCTTTTTCGGGGTTCGCCTACGAGCAGTACTTC.

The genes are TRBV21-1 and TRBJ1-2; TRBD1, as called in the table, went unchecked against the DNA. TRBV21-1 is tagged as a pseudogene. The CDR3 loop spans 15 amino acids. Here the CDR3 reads CASSKWGQGGCGYTF. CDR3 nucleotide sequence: TGTGCCAGCAGCAAATGGGGACAGGGAGGGTGCGGCTACACCTTC.

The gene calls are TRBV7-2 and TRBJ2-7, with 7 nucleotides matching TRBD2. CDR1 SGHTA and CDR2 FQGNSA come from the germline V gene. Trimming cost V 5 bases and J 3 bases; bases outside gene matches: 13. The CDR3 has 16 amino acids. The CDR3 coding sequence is TGTGCCAGCAGCGCGGACCGTGCGGGAGTGCACTACGAGCAGTACTTC. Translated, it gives CASSADRAGVHYEQYF.

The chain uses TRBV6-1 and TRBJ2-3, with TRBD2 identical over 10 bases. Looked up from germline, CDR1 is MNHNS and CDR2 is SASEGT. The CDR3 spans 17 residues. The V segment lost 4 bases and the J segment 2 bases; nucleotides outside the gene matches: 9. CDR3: CASSGVAGGEPTDTQYF. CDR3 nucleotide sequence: TGTGCCAGCAGTGGAGTAGCGGGAGGCGAACCCACAGATACGCAGTATTTT.

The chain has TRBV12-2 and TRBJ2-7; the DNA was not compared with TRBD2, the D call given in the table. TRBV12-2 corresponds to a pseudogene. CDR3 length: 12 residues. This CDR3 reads CASRLPVVDYYF. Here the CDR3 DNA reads TGTGCAAGTCGCTTACCAGTGGTGGACTACTACTTC.

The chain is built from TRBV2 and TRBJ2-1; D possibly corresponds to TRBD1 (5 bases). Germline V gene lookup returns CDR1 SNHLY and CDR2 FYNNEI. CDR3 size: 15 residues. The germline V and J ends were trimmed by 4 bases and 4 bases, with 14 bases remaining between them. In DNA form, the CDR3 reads TGTGCCAGCAGTGTACAGGAAAAGGGATACAATGAGCAGTTCTTC. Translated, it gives CASSVQEKGYNEQFF.

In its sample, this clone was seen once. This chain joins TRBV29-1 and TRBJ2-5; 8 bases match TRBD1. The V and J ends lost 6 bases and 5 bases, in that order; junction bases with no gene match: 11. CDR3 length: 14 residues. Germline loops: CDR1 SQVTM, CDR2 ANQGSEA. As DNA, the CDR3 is TGCAGCGTCCCCCGTGGCAGGGGGCACGAGACCCAGTACTTC. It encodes CSVPRGRGHETQYF.

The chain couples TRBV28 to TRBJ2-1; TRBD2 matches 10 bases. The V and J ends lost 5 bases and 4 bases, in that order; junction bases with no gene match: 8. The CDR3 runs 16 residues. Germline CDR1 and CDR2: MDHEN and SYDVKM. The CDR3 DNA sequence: TGTGCCAGCAGTGGAACTAGCGGGAAGAGTTACAATGAGCAGTTCTTC. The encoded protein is CASSGTSGKSYNEQFF.

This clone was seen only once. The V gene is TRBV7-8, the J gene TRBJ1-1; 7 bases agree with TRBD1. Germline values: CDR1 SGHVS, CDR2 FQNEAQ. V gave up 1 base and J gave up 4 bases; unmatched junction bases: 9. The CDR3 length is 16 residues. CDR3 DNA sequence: TGTGCCAGCAGCTTAGTGGGTACAGGGGATCGCACTGAAGCTTTCTTT. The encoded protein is CASSLVGTGDRTEAFF.

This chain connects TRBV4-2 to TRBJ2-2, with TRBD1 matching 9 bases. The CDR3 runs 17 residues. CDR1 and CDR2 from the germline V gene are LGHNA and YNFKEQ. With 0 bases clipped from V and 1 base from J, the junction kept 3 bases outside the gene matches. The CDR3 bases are TGTGCCAGCAGCCAAGATGAGGACAGGGGGAACACCGGGGAGCTGTTTTTT. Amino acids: CASSQDEDRGNTGELFF.

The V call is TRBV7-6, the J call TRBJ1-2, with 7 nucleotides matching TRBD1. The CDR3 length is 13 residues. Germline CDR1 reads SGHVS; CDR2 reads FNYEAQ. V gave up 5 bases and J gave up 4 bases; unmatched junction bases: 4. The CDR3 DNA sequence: TGTGCCAGCAGCCATCGGACAGGCTATGGCTACACCTTC. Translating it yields CASSHRTGYGYTF.

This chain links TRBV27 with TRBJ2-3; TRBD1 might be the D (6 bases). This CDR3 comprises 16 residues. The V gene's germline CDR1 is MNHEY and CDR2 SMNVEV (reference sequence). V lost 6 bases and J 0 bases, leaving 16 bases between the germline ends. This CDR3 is CASSSPGTRSTDTQYF. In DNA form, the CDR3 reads TGTGCCAGCAGCAGCCCCGGGACAAGAAGCACAGATACGCAGTATTTT.

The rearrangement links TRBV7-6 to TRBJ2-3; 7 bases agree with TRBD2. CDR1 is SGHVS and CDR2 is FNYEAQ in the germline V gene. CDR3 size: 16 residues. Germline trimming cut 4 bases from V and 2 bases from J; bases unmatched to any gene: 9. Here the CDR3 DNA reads TGTGCCAGCAGCTCTGCTAGCGGTACCCCCACAGATACGCAGTATTTT. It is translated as CASSSASGTPTDTQYF.

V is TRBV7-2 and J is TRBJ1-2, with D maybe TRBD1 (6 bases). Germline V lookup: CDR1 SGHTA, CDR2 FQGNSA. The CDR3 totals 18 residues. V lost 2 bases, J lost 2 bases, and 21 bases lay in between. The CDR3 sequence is CASSLPPGHHKPNYGYTF. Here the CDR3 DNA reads TGTGCCAGCAGCTTACCCCCGGGACACCATAAGCCCAACTATGGCTACACCTTC.

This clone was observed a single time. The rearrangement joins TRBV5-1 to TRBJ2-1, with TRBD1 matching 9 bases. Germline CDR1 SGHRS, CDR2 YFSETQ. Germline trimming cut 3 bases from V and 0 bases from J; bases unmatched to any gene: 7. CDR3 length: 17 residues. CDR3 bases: TGCGCCAGCAGCTGGGCACAGGGGGCTCTCTCCTACAATGAGCAGTTCTTC. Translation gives CASSWAQGALSYNEQFF.

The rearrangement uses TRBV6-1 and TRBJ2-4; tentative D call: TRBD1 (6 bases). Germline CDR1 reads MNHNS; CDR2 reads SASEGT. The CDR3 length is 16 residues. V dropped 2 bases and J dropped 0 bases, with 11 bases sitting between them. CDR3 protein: CASSERGQLAKNIQYF. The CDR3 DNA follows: TGTGCCAGCAGTGAACGGGGACAACTAGCCAAAAACATTCAGTACTTC.

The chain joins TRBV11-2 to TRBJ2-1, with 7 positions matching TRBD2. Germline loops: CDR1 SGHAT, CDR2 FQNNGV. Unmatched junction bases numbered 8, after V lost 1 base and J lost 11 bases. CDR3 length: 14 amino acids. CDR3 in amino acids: CASSLGAGVPKQFF. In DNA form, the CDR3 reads TGTGCCAGCAGCTTAGGGGCGGGAGTCCCCAAGCAGTTCTTC.

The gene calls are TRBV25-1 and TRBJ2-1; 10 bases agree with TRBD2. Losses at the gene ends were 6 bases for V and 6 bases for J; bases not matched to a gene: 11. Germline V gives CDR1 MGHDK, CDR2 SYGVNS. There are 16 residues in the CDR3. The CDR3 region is CASRGTSDIASNEQFF. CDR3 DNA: TGTGCCAGCAGAGGGACTAGCGACATCGCCTCCAATGAGCAGTTCTTC.

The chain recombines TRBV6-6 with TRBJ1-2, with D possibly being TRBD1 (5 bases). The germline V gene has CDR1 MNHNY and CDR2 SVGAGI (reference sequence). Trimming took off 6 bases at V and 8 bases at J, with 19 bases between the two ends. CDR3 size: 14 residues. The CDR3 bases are TGTGCCAGCAGCCTAGGCGGGGGGAGTTGGGGCTACACCTTC. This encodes CASSLGGGSWGYTF.

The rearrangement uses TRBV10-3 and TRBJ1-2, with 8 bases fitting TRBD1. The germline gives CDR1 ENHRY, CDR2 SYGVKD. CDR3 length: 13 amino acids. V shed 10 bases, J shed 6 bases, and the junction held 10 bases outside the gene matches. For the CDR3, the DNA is TGTGCCACCTTTAGGACAGGGACGCATGGCTACACCTTC. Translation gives CATFRTGTHGYTF.

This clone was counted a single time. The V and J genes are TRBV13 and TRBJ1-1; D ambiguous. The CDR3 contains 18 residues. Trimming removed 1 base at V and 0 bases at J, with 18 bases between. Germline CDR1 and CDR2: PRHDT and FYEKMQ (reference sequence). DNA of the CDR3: TGTGCCAGCAGCTTAGAGCCCGATGGGGAGGGCTTGAACACTGAAGCTTTCTTT. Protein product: CASSLEPDGEGLNTEAFF.

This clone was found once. In DNA form, the CDR3 reads TGTGCCAGCAGTTTTTTCAGTCCTGGACTAGCCGCGATGGATGAGCAGTTCTTC. It specifies CASSFFSPGLAAMDEQFF. J is TRBJ2-1 and V is TRBV27; TRBD2 agrees at 8 bases. Germline CDR1 and CDR2: MNHEY and SMNVEV (reference sequence). With 3 bases clipped from V and 8 bases from J, the junction kept 18 bases outside the gene matches. This CDR3 region has 18 residues.

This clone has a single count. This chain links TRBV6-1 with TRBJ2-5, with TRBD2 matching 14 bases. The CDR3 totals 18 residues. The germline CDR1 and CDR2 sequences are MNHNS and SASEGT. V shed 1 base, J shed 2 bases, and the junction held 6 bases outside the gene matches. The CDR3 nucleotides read TGTGCCAGCAGTGAAGATGGACTAGCGGGAGGTGGGCAAGAGACCCAGTACTTC. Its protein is CASSEDGLAGGGQETQYF.